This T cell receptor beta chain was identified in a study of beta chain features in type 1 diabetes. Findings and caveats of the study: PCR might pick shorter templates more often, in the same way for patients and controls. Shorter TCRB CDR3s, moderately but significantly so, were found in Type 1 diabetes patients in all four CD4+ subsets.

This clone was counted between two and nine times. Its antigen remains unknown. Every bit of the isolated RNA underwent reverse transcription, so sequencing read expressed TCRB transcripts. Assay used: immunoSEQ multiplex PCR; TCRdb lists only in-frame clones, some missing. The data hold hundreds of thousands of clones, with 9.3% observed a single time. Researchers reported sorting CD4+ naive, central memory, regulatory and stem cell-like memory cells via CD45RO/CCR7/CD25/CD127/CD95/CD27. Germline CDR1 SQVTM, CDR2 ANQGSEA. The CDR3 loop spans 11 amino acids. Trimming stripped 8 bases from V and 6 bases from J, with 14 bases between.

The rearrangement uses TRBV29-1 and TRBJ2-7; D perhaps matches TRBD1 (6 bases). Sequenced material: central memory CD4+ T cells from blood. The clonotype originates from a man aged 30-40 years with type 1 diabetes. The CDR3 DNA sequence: TGCAGCACCTTACAGGGCCGCGAGCAGTACTTC. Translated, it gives CSTLQGREQYF.